This T cell receptor (beta chain) was observed in a study of blood T cell repertoires in COVID-19. V was pared by 0 bases and J by 3 bases, with 11 bases between. The CDR3 sequence is 15 residues long. Germline CDR1 SEHNR, CDR2 FQNEAQ (reference sequence). Clones were sequenced by immunoSEQ multiplex PCR, and TCRdb holds only the in-frame ones, with some missing. Among over 200,000 clones listed, roughly 83% were seen once. The source is a woman between 65 and 79 years old with active or convalescent COVID-19. The chain combines TRBV7-9 with TRBJ1-1; D unresolved. Sequencing was carried out using peripheral blood. The CDR3 here is CASSLAAGSHTEAFF. For the CDR3, the DNA is TGTGCCAGCAGCTTAGCGGCAGGATCCCACACTGAAGCTTTCTTT.